This entry describes one TCR beta chain. The antigen is undetermined. The donors, all of them Caucasian adults, lived in Nashville, Tennessee. The sample belongs to a study of shared clonotypes between healthy human individuals. Across the study: Donors had three CD4 naive, three CD4 memory, two CD8 naive and one CD8 memory plate apiece. General observations from the study: Naive CD4 clonotypes overlapped across a handful of donors at around 5%.

The CDR3 is 18 amino acids. The V end lost 4 bases, the J end lost 5 bases, and 28 bases lay between the germline ends. Germline CDR1 and CDR2: SGHDT and YYEEEE. TCRdb keeps only in-frame clones here, not all; method: immunoSEQ multiplex PCR. The repertoire consists of 950,000 to 1,200,000 clones, with about 72% occurring once and the leading ten covering 0.7% to 0.95%. The clonotype comes from a man younger than 35 in good health. Some clones in this sample may be carry-over from other donors' samples. The rearrangement joins TRBV5-6 to TRBJ2-7; tentatively, D is TRBD2 (6 bases). Sample: memory CD4+ T cells from PBMCs. Subset defined: CD45RA-negative fraction. The CDR3 loop reads CASSPLHRLEAVGDEQYF. CDR3 nucleotide sequence: TGTGCCAGCAGCCCACTACACCGACTAGAAGCGGTGGGTGACGAGCAGTACTTC.